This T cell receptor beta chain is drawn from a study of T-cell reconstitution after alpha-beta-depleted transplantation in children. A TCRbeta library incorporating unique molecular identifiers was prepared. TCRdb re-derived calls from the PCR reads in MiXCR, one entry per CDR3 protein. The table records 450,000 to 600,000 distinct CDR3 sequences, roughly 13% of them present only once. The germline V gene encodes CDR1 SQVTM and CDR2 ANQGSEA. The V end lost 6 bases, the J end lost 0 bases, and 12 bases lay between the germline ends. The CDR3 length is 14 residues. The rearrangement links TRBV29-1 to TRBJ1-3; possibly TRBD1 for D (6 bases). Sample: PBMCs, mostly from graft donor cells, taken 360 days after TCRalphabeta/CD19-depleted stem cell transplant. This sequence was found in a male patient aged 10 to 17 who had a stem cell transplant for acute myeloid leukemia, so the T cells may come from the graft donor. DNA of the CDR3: TGCAGCGTAACAGGGATCCTCTCTGGAAACACCATATATTTT. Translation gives CSVTGILSGNTIYF.